Reported below is one T cell receptor beta chain. The donors were members of the roughly 120-subject validation cohort (separate from the approximately 670-subject first cohort). The sample is drawn from a study of cytomegalovirus exposure and HLA in healthy donors. V lost 5 bases, J lost 6 bases, and 29 bases lay in between. CDR3 length: 20 residues. Germline CDR1 reads LNHDA; CDR2 reads SQIVND (reference sequence). Some clones are missing from TCRdb's copy, which holds only in-frame ones; the method was immunoSEQ multiplex PCR. The sample shows fewer than 200,000 clones, 85% of them seen only once. V usage is TRBV19 and J usage is TRBJ1-6; unclear D gene. The material sequenced was PBMCs. The clonotype originates from a young man in good health and CMV-seropositive. CDR3 loop: CASSPREGSSLGSGNSPLHF. CDR3 coding DNA: TGTGCCAGTAGTCCACGGGAGGGATCAAGCCTCGGTAGTGGTAATTCACCCCTCCACTTT.